The 5 T cell receptor beta chains reported below all come from one sample, sequenced in a study of blood T cell repertoires in COVID-19. Libraries were prepared by immunoSEQ multiplex PCR; TCRdb keeps only in-frame clonotypes and omits some of them. This sample carries approximately 210,000 clones, around 90% of them seen once, and the ten largest clones take approximately 1.5%. The sequencing sample was made of peripheral blood. These receptors all come from a man aged 18 to 29 with active or convalescent COVID-19.

CDR3 sequence: CASSPSLAVPYEQYF. The CDR3 bases are TGTGCCAGCAGCCCGAGTCTAGCGGTTCCCTACGAGCAGTACTTC. The chain employs TRBV5-4 and TRBJ2-7; 7 nucleotides align to TRBD2. CDR3 size: 15 residues. The V and J ends lost 4 bases and 2 bases, in that order; junction bases with no gene match: 9. From germline, CDR1 is SGHNT and CDR2 YYREEE (reference sequence).

This rearrangement joins TRBV14 to TRBJ1-2; possibly TRBD1 for D (6 bases). The CDR3 sequence is 19 residues long. The V and J ends lost 0 bases and 0 bases respectively, with 20 bases between them. Germline V gene lookup returns CDR1 SGHDN and CDR2 FVKESK. The CDR3 here is CASSQDFTSTGPANYGYTF. The DNA of the CDR3 is TGTGCCAGCAGCCAAGATTTTACCTCGACAGGCCCGGCTAACTATGGCTACACCTTC.

The chain carries TRBV30 and TRBJ1-6; tentatively, D is TRBD1 (6 bases). With 4 bases removed from V and 9 bases from J, the gap between germline ends came to 13 bases. Germline CDR1 reads GTSNPN; CDR2 reads SVGIG (reference sequence). This CDR3 contains 13 residues. The CDR3 DNA reads as TGTGCCTGGAACCGGGACACTAGTTCACCCCTCCACTTT. It codes for CAWNRDTSSPLHF.

This clone has a single count. CDR3 sequence reads: CASSGQGSTEAFF. For the CDR3, the DNA is TGTGCCAGCAGTGGACAGGGTAGCACTGAAGCTTTCTTT. This chain connects TRBV12-3 or TRBV12-4 to TRBJ1-1; 8 bases fit TRBD1. V dropped 5 bases and J dropped 4; count of bases not matched to a gene: 3. The CDR3 is made up of 13 amino acids.

V is TRBV28 and J is TRBJ2-1, with D possibly being TRBD2 (5 bases). V was clipped by 10 bases and J by 4 bases, with 11 bases between them. The CDR3 contains 12 residues. In germline, CDR1 is MDHEN, CDR2 SYDVKM. CDR3 loop: CATQGLYNEQFF. CDR3 sequence (DNA): TGTGCCACCCAAGGACTTTACAATGAGCAGTTCTTC.